Here is one T cell receptor (beta chain) with its context. TCRdb independently ran MiXCR on the 5' RACE reads; one entry per CDR3 protein. There are 250,000 to 350,000 distinct CDR3 sequences in the sample; approximately 15% occur only once, and over 20% lies in the top ten. The entry originates in a study of T-cell memory formation after mild COVID-19. From germline, CDR1 is DFQATT and CDR2 SNEGSKA (reference sequence). V was shortened by 6 bases and J by 7 bases, with 13 bases between the two germline ends. This CDR3 spans 11 amino acids. What was sequenced was PBMCs or a T cell subset sorted from them (not recorded which). This TCR came from a young man who had mild COVID-19 (a few samples of this study predate the infection). Cell type and time point are not known. This chain joins TRBV20-1 and TRBJ2-7; no clear D gene. CDR3 residues: CSALLGLEQYF. The CDR3, as DNA: TGCAGTGCCCTGCTAGGGCTTGAGCAGTACTTC.